The text below deals with one T cell receptor (beta chain). This sample is drawn from a study of blood T cell repertoires in COVID-19. Method: immunoSEQ multiplex PCR; TCRdb's copy keeps in-frame clones and lacks some. The table has hundreds of thousands of clones, just under 90% seen once. Germline V CDR1 and CDR2: KGHDR, SFDVKD. The CDR3 sequence is 18 residues long. Trimming took 2 bases from V and 0 from J, leaving 18 bases between them. The clonotype comes from a woman younger than 45 with COVID-19, enrolled during active disease. This chain joins TRBV24-1 and TRBJ1-2, with unresolved D. The sample comprised peripheral blood. CDR3 protein: CATSDSSQRAGSNYGYTF. The DNA of the CDR3 is TGTGCCACCAGTGATTCCTCCCAGCGGGCAGGTTCTAACTATGGCTACACCTTC.